Only a few counts were recorded for the clone carrying this TCR beta chain. The antigen remains unidentified. The record originates from a study of T-cell memory formation after mild COVID-19. TCRdb redid the calling of the 5' RACE reads with MiXCR, one entry per CDR3 protein. The data contain roughly 610,000 distinct CDR3 sequences, around a sixth of them seen just once; the ten biggest clones take up approximately 8.1%. Overall study findings and caveats: Clones that got smaller from day 15 to 85 had even CD4/CD8, while clones growing later tipped toward CD4+.

The CDR3 consists of 15 residues. The V end was cut by 5 bases, the J end by 5 bases, with 18 bases between. The V and J genes are TRBV12-3 or TRBV12-4 and TRBJ1-2, with a possible D match to TRBD1 (5 bases). Material: PBMCs or a T cell subset sorted from them (not recorded which). The clonotype was recovered from an adult woman who had mild COVID-19 (a few samples of this study predate the infection). Cell type and time point are not known. CDR3 sequence: CASSLIMGGFYGYTF. The CDR3 region has the DNA TGTGCCAGCAGTCTCATCATGGGGGGATTTTATGGCTACACCTTC.